This TCR beta chain was sequenced during a study of vaccination and CD4 T cells after COVID-19. As to treatment: roughly ten-day PBMC culture with coronavirus spike peptide pools or control peptides (ViraFEST assay). Germline CDR1 and CDR2: KGHDR and SFDVKD. V lost 3 bases to trimming and J lost 2 bases, with 12 bases between them. This CDR3 contains 15 residues. Turning to this clonotype: What it binds is not known.

The Oncomine TCR Beta short-read assay sequenced DNA from cultured CD4+ T cells. MiXCR was run by TCRdb on the PCR reads, yielding one entry per CDR3 protein. The table records about 26,000 distinct CDR3 sequences, roughly two fifths of them present only once. The chain uses TRBV24-1 and TRBJ2-5; a weak D match, TRBD1 (6 bases). Sequencing was carried out using CD4+ T cells from blood, cultured in vitro. The receptor's source is a human donor who had recovered from COVID-19. As DNA, the CDR3 is TGTGCCACCAGTGATCCGGTACAGGGACAAGAGACCCAGTACTTC. This sequence encodes CATSDPVQGQETQYF.